The 4 T cell receptor beta chains in this list originate from one sample, sequenced in a study of control samples from healthy donors and cancer patients. Assay: immunoSEQ multiplex PCR; the TCRdb copy retains only in-frame clones and omits some. Among approximately 150,000 clones, around 88% were seen once, and the ten largest hold about 1.7%. The sample consisted of blood. The receptors derive from a man aged 18 to 30 in good health.

The rearrangement links TRBV28 to TRBJ1-4; weak D call: TRBD1 (6 bases). V was clipped by 2 bases and J by 3 bases, with 13 bases between them. Germline V gives CDR1 MDHEN, CDR2 SYDVKM. The CDR3 has 16 residues. The CDR3 protein is CASSLRRQEANEKLFF. For the CDR3, the DNA is TGTGCCAGCAGTTTACGACGACAGGAAGCTAATGAAAAACTGTTTTTT.

This clone was detected once. The V and J genes are TRBV7-2 and TRBJ2-5; TRBD1 matches at 9 bases. The CDR3 spans 13 residues. Germline V lookup: CDR1 SGHTA, CDR2 FQGNSA. V lost 5 bases, J lost 5 bases, and 3 bases stayed unmatched. The CDR3 bases are TGTGCCAGCAGCCGGGACAGGGATGAGACCCAGTACTTC. It yields the protein CASSRDRDETQYF.

The chain couples TRBV4-3 to TRBJ2-1; 10 nucleotides match TRBD2. The germline V gene encodes CDR1 LGHNA and CDR2 YSLEER. The CDR3 has 15 amino acids. The V gene end was trimmed by 6 bases and the J gene end by 1 base; junction bases not matched to a gene: 3. CDR3 DNA: TGCGCCAGCAGAAATAGCGGGGGGTCCTACAATGAGCAGTTCTTC. Translating gives CASRNSGGSYNEQFF.

This chain uses TRBV2 with TRBJ2-3; unclear D gene. V gave up 6 bases and J gave up 1 base, with 8 bases separating them. The CDR3 contains 13 residues. From germline, CDR1 is SNHLY and CDR2 FYNNEI. The CDR3 reads CASRNRGTDTQYF. CDR3 DNA sequence: TGTGCCAGCAGGAACCGGGGCACAGATACGCAGTATTTT.